The rows below give T cell receptor beta chains drawn from one sample of a study of sequential checkpoint blockade in melanoma. Produced via immunoSEQ multiplex PCR; TCRdb's table is partial and in-frame only. This table has several thousand clones, around 64% appearing once. The sample consisted of CD8+ T cells sorted from blood (inferred from file names), taken from a patient given nivolumab and ipilimumab in sequence. These receptors all stem from a human patient with melanoma. Some clones in this sample may be carry-over from other donors' samples. The CDR3 runs from the conserved cysteine through the conserved F or W. A D gene is named only where the DNA matches it firmly. The size field is filled for only some rows; it gives once, few, many or a size class.

d_call: TRBD1; clone_size: NA; v_call: TRBV28; j_call: TRBJ1-4; cdr3_aa: CASSLVWDSGNNEKLFF; cdr3_nt: TGTGCCAGCAGTTTAGTGTGGGACAGTGGAAATAATGAAAAACTGTTTTTT
d_call: TRBD1; clone_size: NA; v_call: TRBV5-6; j_call: TRBJ1-2; cdr3_aa: CASSQGAGGGGYTF; cdr3_nt: TGTGCCAGCAGCCAAGGGGCAGGGGGAGGTGGCTACACCTTC
d_call: TRBD1; clone_size: few; v_call: TRBV27; j_call: TRBJ1-2; cdr3_aa: CASSFYQGGDYGYTF; cdr3_nt: TGTGCCAGCAGTTTTTATCAGGGGGGAGACTATGGCTACACCTTC
d_call: NA; clone_size: NA; v_call: TRBV5-1; j_call: TRBJ2-7; cdr3_aa: CASSPYRPVGGEQYF; cdr3_nt: TGCGCCAGCAGCCCTTACCGCCCGGTGGGGGGCGAGCAGTACTTC
d_call: NA; clone_size: NA; v_call: TRBV27; j_call: TRBJ1-1; cdr3_aa: CASSLRSTVTEAFF; cdr3_nt: TGTGCCAGCAGTCTCCGATCGACAGTCACTGAAGCTTTCTTT
d_call: TRBD1; clone_size: NA; v_call: TRBV7-3; j_call: TRBJ2-1; cdr3_aa: CASSYLAGTGNEQFF; cdr3_nt: TGTGCCAGCAGTTATTTGGCTGGGACAGGGAACGAGCAGTTCTTC
d_call: TRBD1; clone_size: NA; v_call: TRBV7-9; j_call: TRBJ1-1; cdr3_aa: CASSRDRDGAFF; cdr3_nt: TGTGCCAGCAGCCGGGACAGGGATGGAGCTTTCTTT
d_call: NA; clone_size: NA; v_call: TRBV27; j_call: TRBJ2-1; cdr3_aa: CATSEGGAYNEQFF; cdr3_nt: TGTGCCACCTCCGAGGGGGGGGCTTACAATGAGCAGTTCTTC
d_call: NA; clone_size: NA; v_call: TRBV7-8; j_call: TRBJ2-7; cdr3_aa: CASSLSQGRYEQYF; cdr3_nt: TGTGCCAGCAGCTTATCACAGGGGAGGTACGAGCAGTACTTC
d_call: TRBD1; clone_size: NA; v_call: TRBV28; j_call: TRBJ1-2; cdr3_aa: CASSIHTGATFNYGYTF; cdr3_nt: TGTGCCAGCAGTATCCACACAGGGGCGACCTTTAACTATGGCTACACCTTC
d_call: TRBD1; clone_size: few; v_call: TRBV15; j_call: TRBJ1-6; cdr3_aa: CATSESTGSGSPLHF; cdr3_nt: TGTGCCACCAGCGAATCGACAGGGAGTGGGTCACCCCTCCACTTT
d_call: TRBD2; clone_size: NA; v_call: TRBV5-8; j_call: TRBJ2-7; cdr3_aa: CASFSGGEQYF; cdr3_nt: TGTGCCAGCTTCTCGGGGGGCGAGCAGTACTTC
d_call: TRBD2; clone_size: NA; v_call: TRBV7-3; j_call: TRBJ2-7; cdr3_aa: CASRKRGGSYEQYF; cdr3_nt: TGTGCCAGCAGGAAGCGGGGGGGCTCCTACGAGCAGTACTTC
d_call: TRBD1; clone_size: NA; v_call: TRBV27; j_call: TRBJ2-5; cdr3_aa: CASRPGQGRRETQYF; cdr3_nt: TGTGCCAGCAGGCCCGGACAGGGGAGGAGGGAGACCCAGTACTTC
d_call: NA; clone_size: NA; v_call: TRBV4-2; j_call: TRBJ2-7; cdr3_aa: CASSQGGQSYEQYF; cdr3_nt: TGTGCCAGCAGCCAAGGGGGGCAGTCCTACGAGCAGTACTTC
d_call: TRBD1; clone_size: many; v_call: TRBV19; j_call: TRBJ1-1; cdr3_aa: CASTHSGTGGTEAFF; cdr3_nt: TGTGCCAGTACTCACTCCGGGACAGGGGGCACTGAAGCTTTCTTT
d_call: NA; clone_size: NA; v_call: TRBV5-4; j_call: TRBJ2-6; cdr3_aa: CASSVKGSGANVLTF; cdr3_nt: TGTGCCAGCAGCGTCAAGGGGTCTGGGGCCAACGTCCTGACTTTC
d_call: TRBD1; clone_size: NA; v_call: TRBV4-1; j_call: TRBJ1-6; cdr3_aa: CASSQIGQGRSPLHF; cdr3_nt: TGCGCCAGCAGCCAAATTGGACAGGGTCGCTCACCCCTCCACTTT
d_call: NA; clone_size: NA; v_call: TRBV18; j_call: TRBJ2-7; cdr3_aa: CASSPRRPSYEQYF; cdr3_nt: TGTGCCAGCTCACCCCGGCGGCCCTCCTACGAGCAGTACTTC
d_call: NA; clone_size: NA; v_call: TRBV29-1; j_call: TRBJ2-3; cdr3_aa: CSVEGIRVPDTQYF; cdr3_nt: TGCAGCGTTGAAGGCATCAGGGTACCAGATACGCAGTATTTT
d_call: TRBD2; clone_size: NA; v_call: TRBV5-1; j_call: TRBJ2-7; cdr3_aa: CASSSTSGGAYEQYF; cdr3_nt: TGCGCCAGCAGCTCGACTAGCGGGGGGGCCTACGAGCAGTACTTC
d_call: NA; clone_size: NA; v_call: TRBV28; j_call: TRBJ1-6; cdr3_aa: CASSLSGVSPLHF; cdr3_nt: TGTGCCAGCAGTTTATCCGGGGTTTCACCCCTCCACTTT
d_call: TRBD1; clone_size: NA; v_call: TRBV5-1; j_call: TRBJ1-5; cdr3_aa: CASSSTGQINQPQHF; cdr3_nt: TGCGCCAGCAGCTCGACGGGACAGATCAATCAGCCCCAGCATTTT
d_call: TRBD1; clone_size: few; v_call: TRBV7-9; j_call: TRBJ1-5; cdr3_aa: CASSLRGQGSGNQPQHF; cdr3_nt: TGTGCCAGCAGCTTAAGGGGACAGGGAAGTGGCAATCAGCCCCAGCATTTT
d_call: NA; clone_size: few; v_call: TRBV7-8; j_call: TRBJ1-1; cdr3_aa: CASSLGRQANTEAFF; cdr3_nt: TGTGCCAGCAGCTTAGGTCGGCAGGCGAACACTGAAGCTTTCTTT
d_call: NA; clone_size: once; v_call: TRBV9; j_call: TRBJ1-3; cdr3_aa: CASSVAGTSGNTIYF; cdr3_nt: TGTGCCAGCAGCGTAGCTGGGACTTCTGGAAACACCATATATTTT
d_call: TRBD2; clone_size: NA; v_call: TRBV7-9; j_call: TRBJ2-7; cdr3_aa: CASSQEGGGGLYEQYF; cdr3_nt: TGTGCCAGCAGCCAAGAGGGCGGCGGGGGGCTCTACGAGCAGTACTTC
d_call: NA; clone_size: once; v_call: TRBV7-9; j_call: TRBJ2-7; cdr3_aa: CASRGALSYEQYF; cdr3_nt: TGTGCCAGCAGAGGGGCTTTGTCCTACGAGCAGTACTTC
d_call: TRBD1; clone_size: NA; v_call: TRBV29-1; j_call: TRBJ2-7; cdr3_aa: CSVIGQGERYEQYF; cdr3_nt: TGCAGCGTTATCGGACAGGGGGAAAGGTACGAGCAGTACTTC
d_call: NA; clone_size: NA; v_call: TRBV27; j_call: TRBJ1-1; cdr3_aa: CASSPGGEEAFF; cdr3_nt: TGTGCCAGCAGCCCGGGAGGGGAAGAAGCTTTCTTT
d_call: NA; clone_size: NA; v_call: TRBV7-9; j_call: TRBJ1-5; cdr3_aa: CASTLPGGGQPQHF; cdr3_nt: TGTGCCAGCACCCTTCCCGGGGGAGGGCAGCCCCAGCATTTT
d_call: NA; clone_size: NA; v_call: TRBV19; j_call: TRBJ2-7; cdr3_aa: CASSNRGEVGSRYEQYF; cdr3_nt: TGTGCCAGTAGTAATCGAGGGGAGGTGGGTTCGCGTTACGAGCAGTACTTC
d_call: TRBD1; clone_size: NA; v_call: TRBV28; j_call: TRBJ1-5; cdr3_aa: CASRGGQGDSPQHF; cdr3_nt: TGTGCCAGCAGAGGGGGACAGGGGGACAGCCCCCAGCATTTT
d_call: NA; clone_size: NA; v_call: TRBV14; j_call: TRBJ2-7; cdr3_aa: CASSQDAGFHEQYF; cdr3_nt: TGTGCCAGCAGCCAAGATGCAGGGTTCCACGAGCAGTACTTC
d_call: NA; clone_size: NA; v_call: TRBV7-9; j_call: TRBJ2-7; cdr3_aa: CASSMTGFLYEQYF; cdr3_nt: TGTGCCAGCAGCATGACCGGGTTCCTCTATGAGCAGTACTTC
d_call: NA; clone_size: NA; v_call: TRBV6-1; j_call: TRBJ1-6; cdr3_aa: CASRMGATFNSPLHF; cdr3_nt: TGTGCCAGCAGGATGGGCGCGACCTTTAATTCACCCCTCCACTTT
d_call: NA; clone_size: NA; v_call: TRBV28; j_call: TRBJ1-5; cdr3_aa: CASSLRAGNQPQHF; cdr3_nt: TGTGCCAGCAGTTTGAGGGCAGGAAATCAGCCCCAGCATTTT
d_call: NA; clone_size: medium-sized; v_call: TRBV4-2; j_call: TRBJ1-6; cdr3_aa: CASSQDEDLSYNSPLHF; cdr3_nt: TGTGCCAGCAGCCAAGATGAGGATCTCTCCTATAATTCACCCCTCCACTTT
d_call: TRBD1; clone_size: NA; v_call: TRBV5-6; j_call: TRBJ1-1; cdr3_aa: CASSQGTGGFEAFF; cdr3_nt: TGTGCCAGCAGCCAAGGGACAGGAGGCTTTGAAGCTTTCTTT
d_call: TRBD1; clone_size: NA; v_call: TRBV11-2; j_call: TRBJ2-7; cdr3_aa: CASSYGQADEQYF; cdr3_nt: TGTGCCAGCAGCTACGGACAGGCGGACGAGCAGTACTTC
d_call: TRBD1; clone_size: NA; v_call: TRBV4-1; j_call: TRBJ1-1; cdr3_aa: CASRYGQGRAEAFF; cdr3_nt: TGCGCCAGCAGGTACGGACAGGGGAGGGCTGAAGCTTTCTTT
d_call: TRBD1; clone_size: NA; v_call: TRBV28; j_call: TRBJ1-2; cdr3_aa: CASSWDRTVDLTGYTF; cdr3_nt: TGTGCCAGCAGTTGGGACAGAACTGTAGATCTAACTGGCTACACCTTC
d_call: TRBD2; clone_size: NA; v_call: TRBV4-1; j_call: TRBJ2-7; cdr3_aa: CASSQERETYEQYF; cdr3_nt: TGCGCCAGCAGCCAAGAGCGGGAGACCTACGAGCAGTACTTC
d_call: TRBD2; clone_size: NA; v_call: TRBV7-9; j_call: TRBJ2-1; cdr3_aa: CASSIPGLAGGSSYNEQFF; cdr3_nt: TGTGCCAGCAGCATCCCGGGACTAGCGGGGGGGAGCTCCTACAATGAGCAGTTCTTC
d_call: NA; clone_size: few; v_call: TRBV29-1; j_call: TRBJ2-7; cdr3_aa: CSVFEGTYEQYF; cdr3_nt: TGCAGCGTTTTTGAGGGAACCTACGAGCAGTACTTC
d_call: TRBD1; clone_size: NA; v_call: TRBV6-1; j_call: TRBJ1-2; cdr3_aa: CASRTGATYGYTF; cdr3_nt: TGTGCCAGCCGGACAGGGGCCACCTATGGCTACACCTTC
d_call: TRBD2; clone_size: NA; v_call: TRBV19; j_call: TRBJ2-7; cdr3_aa: CASSISLAGPYEQYF; cdr3_nt: TGTGCCAGTAGTATTTCCCTAGCGGGGCCCTACGAGCAGTACTTC
d_call: TRBD2; clone_size: NA; v_call: TRBV5-1; j_call: TRBJ2-1; cdr3_aa: CASSLTSGGAREQFF; cdr3_nt: TGCGCCAGCAGCCTGACTAGCGGGGGGGCCCGTGAGCAGTTCTTC
d_call: NA; clone_size: NA; v_call: TRBV21-1; j_call: TRBJ1-5; cdr3_aa: CASSKARQGVGQPQHF; cdr3_nt: TGTGCCAGCAGCAAAGCGAGACAGGGGGTGGGTCAGCCCCAGCATTTT
d_call: NA; clone_size: NA; v_call: TRBV25-1; j_call: TRBJ1-2; cdr3_aa: CASSSGYYGYTF; cdr3_nt: TGTGCCAGCAGTTCAGGGTACTATGGCTACACCTTC
d_call: TRBD1; clone_size: NA; v_call: TRBV4-3; j_call: TRBJ1-2; cdr3_aa: CASSQLSRRTGGAGNYGYTF; cdr3_nt: TGCGCCAGCAGCCAACTTTCTCGGAGGACAGGAGGGGCGGGTAACTATGGCTACACCTTC
d_call: TRBD1; clone_size: NA; v_call: TRBV7-9; j_call: TRBJ2-7; cdr3_aa: CASSTDRVPIQSYEQYF; cdr3_nt: TGTGCCAGCAGCACAGACAGGGTTCCTATCCAGTCATACGAGCAGTACTTC
d_call: TRBD1; clone_size: NA; v_call: TRBV2; j_call: TRBJ2-7; cdr3_aa: CASSEGTGLTYEQYF; cdr3_nt: TGTGCCAGCAGTGAAGGGACAGGGCTAACCTACGAGCAGTACTTC
d_call: NA; clone_size: NA; v_call: TRBV30; j_call: TRBJ1-1; cdr3_aa: CAWSVRGGLNTEAFF; cdr3_nt: TGTGCCTGGAGTGTACGGGGGGGCTTGAACACTGAAGCTTTCTTT
d_call: NA; clone_size: few; v_call: TRBV7-9; j_call: TRBJ1-4; cdr3_aa: CASSLAPRGKLFF; cdr3_nt: TGTGCCAGCAGCCTCGCCCCACGCGGAAAACTGTTTTTT
d_call: NA; clone_size: NA; v_call: TRBV21-1; j_call: TRBJ2-1; cdr3_aa: CASSRQGYNEQFF; cdr3_nt: TGTGCCAGCAGCAGACAGGGGTACAATGAGCAGTTCTTC